The 16 T cell receptor beta chains below all came from one sample that was sequenced in a study of cytomegalovirus exposure and HLA in healthy donors. A multiplex PCR was run with 60 Vbeta primers and 13 Jbeta primers. The assay was immunoSEQ multiplex PCR, and TCRdb's table has in-frame clones only and misses some. The sample shows 150,000 to 170,000 clones, about four fifths of them seen only once. Sequenced sample: PBMCs. These receptors were taken from a man aged 18 to 35 in good health and CMV-seronegative.

This chain connects TRBV6-5 to TRBJ2-7; 7 bases match TRBD1. The CDR3 has 14 residues. Germline-derived CDR1 and CDR2 are MNHEY and SVGAGI. V trimming: 5 bases; J trimming: 2 bases; junction bases outside the gene matches: 6. This CDR3 is CASSARQGPYEQYV. CDR3 DNA sequence: TGTGCCAGCAGTGCCAGACAGGGACCCTACGAGCAGTACGTC.

This chain links TRBV5-5 with TRBJ1-2; 11 positions agree with TRBD1. Losses at the gene ends were 3 bases for V and 4 bases for J; bases not matched to a gene: 5. Germline V gene lookup returns CDR1 SGHKS and CDR2 YYEKEE (reference sequence). The CDR3 length is 15 residues. For the CDR3, the DNA is TGTGCCAGCAGCTCCCGGACAGGGGGCAGCTATGGCTACACCTTC. This gives the protein CASSSRTGGSYGYTF. Filled out from reference TRBV5-5 and TRBJ1-2, the complete variable domain reads DAGVTQSPTHLIKTRGQQVTLRCSPISGHKSVSWYQQVLGQGPQFIFQYYEKEERGRGNFPDRFSARQFPNYSSELNVNALLLGDSALYLCASSSRTGGSYGYTFGSGTRLTVV.

The V call is TRBV7-9, the J call TRBJ2-2; unclear D gene. CDR1 and CDR2 (germline): SEHNR, FQNEAQ (reference sequence). Trimming pared 3 bases from V and 7 bases from J, leaving 15 bases between. The CDR3 is 15 amino acids. CDR3 coding DNA: TGTGCCAGCAGCTTCACGACTCTGGCGGACGGGGAGCTGTTTTTT. Its translation: CASSFTTLADGELFF.

V usage is TRBV5-5 and J usage is TRBJ1-6; D remains ambiguous. V lost 0 bases to trimming and J lost 10 bases, with 17 bases between them. Germline assignment: CDR1 SGHKS and CDR2 YYEKEE (reference sequence). This CDR3 spans 16 amino acids. CDR3 amino acids: CASSLAPGLLASPLHF. The CDR3 nucleotides read TGTGCCAGCAGCTTGGCCCCCGGGTTACTTGCATCACCCCTCCACTTT.

The table lists this clone with a count of one. This sequence joins TRBV10-1 and TRBJ1-1; 7 nucleotides match TRBD1. Germline values: CDR1 WNHNN, CDR2 SYGVQD (reference sequence). CDR3 length: 13 residues. Trimming cost V 5 bases and J 4 bases; bases outside gene matches: 4. The CDR3 protein is CASSTGVFTEAFF. In DNA, the CDR3 is TGCGCCAGCAGTACAGGGGTTTTCACTGAAGCTTTCTTT.

V gene TRBV2 combines with J gene TRBJ1-1; D uncertain. Germline assignment: CDR1 SNHLY and CDR2 FYNNEI. The CDR3 sequence is 11 residues long. Trimming removed 3 bases at V and 5 bases at J, with 4 bases between. The chain's CDR3 is CASSERTEAFF. As DNA, the CDR3 is TGTGCCAGCAGTGAGCGGACTGAAGCTTTCTTT.

The rearrangement joins TRBV27 to TRBJ1-4; TRBD1 aligns across 8 bases. CDR1 is MNHEY, CDR2 SMNVEV, per germline (reference sequence). After removal of 6 bases from V and 6 bases from J, the junction contained 9 bases not matched to a gene. This CDR3 has 15 residues. The CDR3 nucleotides are TGTGCCAGCAGCCTATCAGGGGGCATCGATGAAAAACTGTTTTTT. It encodes CASSLSGGIDEKLFF.

V and J are TRBV5-1 and TRBJ2-5; maybe TRBD1 (5 bases). This CDR3 contains 14 residues. The germline V gene encodes CDR1 SGHRS and CDR2 YFSETQ. Trimming pared 7 bases from V and 2 bases from J, leaving 15 bases between. The CDR3 is CASGYTGPQETQYF. The DNA for the CDR3 is TGCGCCAGCGGATATACAGGTCCGCAAGAGACCCAGTACTTC.

In DNA form, the CDR3 reads TGTGCCAGCAGGTTGACTCTGACCTACGAGCAGTACTTC. This sequence encodes CASRLTLTYEQYF. The chain recombines TRBV7-8 with TRBJ2-7; no clear D. Germline loops: CDR1 SGHVS, CDR2 FQNEAQ. The CDR3 is 13 amino acids. The V end lost 6 bases, the J end lost 2 bases, and 11 bases lay between the germline ends.

V gene TRBV6-1 combines with J gene TRBJ2-2, with D possibly being TRBD1 (5 bases). CDR1 and CDR2 (germline): MNHNS, SASEGT. CDR3 length: 14 amino acids. Trimming shortened V by 5 bases and J by 8 bases, and 15 bases separated the two germline ends. This CDR3 reads CASSSTWGEGELFF. The CDR3, as DNA: TGTGCCAGCAGTTCCACCTGGGGCGAAGGGGAGCTGTTTTTT.

This sequence joins TRBV11-2 and TRBJ2-7; 11 nucleotides line up with TRBD1. This CDR3 has 15 amino acids. With 2 bases clipped from V and 7 bases from J, the junction kept 7 bases outside the gene matches. Germline V gives CDR1 SGHAT, CDR2 FQNNGV. The CDR3 nucleotides read TGTGCCAGCAGCTTAAGGGACAGGGGGTTGCGGGAGCAGTACGTC. Protein: CASSLRDRGLREQYV.

The chain employs TRBV5-1 and TRBJ1-3; the D gene is possibly TRBD1 (5 bases). Germline V lookup: CDR1 SGHRS, CDR2 YFSETQ. This CDR3 region has 19 residues. Between the trimmed V and J ends, which lost 0 bases and 2 bases, there was a span of 21 bases. CDR3 in amino acids: CASSLGPYTTHRPGNTIYF. CDR3 nucleotide sequence: TGCGCCAGCAGCTTGGGGCCTTATACAACACACAGGCCTGGAAACACCATATATTTT.

This clone appeared a few times. The chain links TRBV30 to TRBJ1-1, with unresolved D. CDR1 is GTSNPN, CDR2 SVGIG, per germline (reference sequence). The CDR3 is made up of 13 amino acids. Trimming pared 4 bases from V and 0 bases from J, leaving 9 bases between. The CDR3 reads CAWIEGVNTEAFF. DNA for the CDR3: TGTGCCTGGATAGAGGGTGTGAACACTGAAGCTTTCTTT.

V and J are TRBV5-8 and TRBJ2-3, with TRBD2 matching 12 bases. Trimming cost V 0 bases and J 0 bases; bases outside gene matches: 8. CDR1 is SGHTS and CDR2 is YDEGEE in the germline V gene. The CDR3 contains 19 residues. Written as DNA, the CDR3 is TGTGCCAGCAGCTTGGAAATGACTAGCGGGGGTTGGAGCACAGATACGCAGTATTTT. Protein: CASSLEMTSGGWSTDTQYF.

This clone was detected only a few times. The chain is built from TRBV19 and TRBJ2-7, with unresolved D. This CDR3 comprises 16 residues. Germline CDR1 is LNHDA and CDR2 is SQIVND (reference sequence). Trimming removed 8 bases at V and 4 bases at J, with 24 bases between. DNA of the CDR3: TGTGCCAGTTGTTTTTTCAAGCAGAAGGCGGCATACGAGCAGTACTTC. Its protein is CASCFFKQKAAYEQYF.

The chain links TRBV4-1 to TRBJ1-6; no reliable D call. This CDR3 is 13 amino acids long. Trimming removed 0 bases from V and 10 bases from J, with 7 bases in between. Germline V gene lookup returns CDR1 MGHRA and CDR2 YSYEKL. This chain's CDR3 is CASSQEGGSPLHF. The DNA of the CDR3 is TGCGCCAGCAGCCAAGAAGGAGGATCACCCCTCCACTTT.